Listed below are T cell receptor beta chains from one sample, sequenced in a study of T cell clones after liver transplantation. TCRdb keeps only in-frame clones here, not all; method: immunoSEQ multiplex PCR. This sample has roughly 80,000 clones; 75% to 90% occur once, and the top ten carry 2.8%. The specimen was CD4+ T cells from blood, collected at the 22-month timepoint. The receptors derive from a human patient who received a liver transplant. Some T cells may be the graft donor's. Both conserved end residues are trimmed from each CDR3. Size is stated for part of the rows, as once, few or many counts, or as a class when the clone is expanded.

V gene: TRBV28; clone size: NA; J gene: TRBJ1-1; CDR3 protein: ASSSPSDRMRVANTEAF
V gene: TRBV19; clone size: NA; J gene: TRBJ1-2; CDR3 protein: ASTPRDRVYGYT
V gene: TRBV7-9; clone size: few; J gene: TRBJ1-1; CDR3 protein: ASSPREKLNTEAF
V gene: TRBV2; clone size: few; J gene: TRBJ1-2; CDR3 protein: AGDLQGYGYT
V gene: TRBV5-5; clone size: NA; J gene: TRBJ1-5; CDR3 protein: ASSQLWGQGSFGNQPQH
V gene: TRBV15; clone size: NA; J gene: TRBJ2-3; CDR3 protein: ATSRMVAGRRDTQY
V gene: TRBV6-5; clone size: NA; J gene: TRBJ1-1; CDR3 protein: ASSSHAGANTGAF
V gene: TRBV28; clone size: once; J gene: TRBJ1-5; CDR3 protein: ASKQGGNQPQH
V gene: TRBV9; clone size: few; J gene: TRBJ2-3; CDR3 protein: ASSVAEGRTDTQY
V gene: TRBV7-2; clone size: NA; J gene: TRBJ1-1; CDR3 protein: ASSPDPGTGVKNTEAF
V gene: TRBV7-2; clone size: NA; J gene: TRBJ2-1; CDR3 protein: ASSTQSGAGSYNEQF
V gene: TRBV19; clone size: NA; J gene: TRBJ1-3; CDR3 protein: ASSIGQSSGNTIY
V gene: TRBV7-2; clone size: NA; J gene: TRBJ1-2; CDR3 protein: ASSRATDNYGYT
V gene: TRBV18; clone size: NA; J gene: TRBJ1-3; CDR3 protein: ASSGTQSSGNTIY
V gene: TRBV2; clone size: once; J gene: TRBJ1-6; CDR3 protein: ASSRGTGDFSPLH
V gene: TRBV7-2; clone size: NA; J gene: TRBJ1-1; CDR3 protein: ASSLSPPIETAF
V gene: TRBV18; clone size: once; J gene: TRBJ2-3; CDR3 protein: ASSRPISTDTQY
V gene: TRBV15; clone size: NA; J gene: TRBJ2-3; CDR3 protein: ATSSAFGTQY
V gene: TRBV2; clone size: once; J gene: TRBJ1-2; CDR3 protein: ASSRQGANYGYT
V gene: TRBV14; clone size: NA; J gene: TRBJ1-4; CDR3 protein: ASSLGVENEKLF
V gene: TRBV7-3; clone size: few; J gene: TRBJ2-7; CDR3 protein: ASSLTGGNTYEQY
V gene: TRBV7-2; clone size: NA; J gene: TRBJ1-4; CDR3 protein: ASSLGQGREKLF
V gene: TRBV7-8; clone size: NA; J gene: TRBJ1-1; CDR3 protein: ASSLRDRGRWTEAF
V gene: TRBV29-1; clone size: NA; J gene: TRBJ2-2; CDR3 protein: SVVGSGHRGAV
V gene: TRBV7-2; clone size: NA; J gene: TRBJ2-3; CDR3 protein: ASSPSQDTQY
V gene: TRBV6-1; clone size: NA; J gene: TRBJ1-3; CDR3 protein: ASGPGNTIY
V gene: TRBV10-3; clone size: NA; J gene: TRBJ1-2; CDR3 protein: AISEPHGDRDSAYGYT
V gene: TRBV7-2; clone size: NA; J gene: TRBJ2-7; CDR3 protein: ASSPGRGAAYEQY
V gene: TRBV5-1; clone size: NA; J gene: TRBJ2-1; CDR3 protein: ASSVGTTSYNEQF
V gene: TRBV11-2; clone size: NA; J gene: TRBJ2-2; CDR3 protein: ASSLERPAELF
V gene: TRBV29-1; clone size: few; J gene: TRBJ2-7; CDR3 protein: SVEGEAYEQY
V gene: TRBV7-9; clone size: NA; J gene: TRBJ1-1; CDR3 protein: ASSSTVNTEAF
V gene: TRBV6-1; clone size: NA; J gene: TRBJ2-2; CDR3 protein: ASNFPGQHTGELF